The T cell receptor beta chain described here comes from a study of blood T cell repertoires in COVID-19. About the research overall: Material from acute and convalescent COVID-19 was sourced from the United States, Italy and Spain.

Trimming took 5 bases from V and 1 from J, leaving 17 bases between them. The CDR3 sequence is 16 residues long. Germline values: CDR1 SGHTA, CDR2 FQGNSA. TCRdb keeps only in-frame clones here, not all; method: immunoSEQ multiplex PCR. The sample yields 220,000 or so clones, roughly four fifths seen once. The chain employs TRBV7-2 and TRBJ1-1; D not resolved. The clonotype was recovered from a woman aged 55 to 70 with acute or convalescent COVID-19. The source material was peripheral blood. The CDR3 nucleotides are TGTGCCAGCAGCCTCCGACACAACCTTCCGAACACTGAAGCTTTCTTT. Translation gives CASSLRHNLPNTEAFF. Filled out from reference TRBV7-2 and TRBJ1-1, the complete variable domain reads GAGVSQSPSNKVTEKGKDVELRCDPISGHTALYWYRQSLGQGLEFLIYFQGNSAPDKSGLPSDRFSAERTGGSVSTLTIQRTQQEDSAVYLCASSLRHNLPNTEAFFGQGTRLTVV.